The rows below give T cell receptor beta chains drawn from one sample of a study of T-cell memory formation after mild COVID-19. TCRdb ran MiXCR on the 5' RACE reads and lists one entry per CDR3 protein. The sample includes 100,000 to 140,000 distinct CDR3 sequences, approximately 14% of them seen just once. The sample consisted of PBMCs or a T cell subset sorted from them (not recorded which). These receptors originate from a man younger than 35 who had mild COVID-19 (a few samples of this study predate the infection). Cell type and time point are not known. Each CDR3 is given with its conserved first and last residue. Fields, in order: CDR3 protein, V gene, J gene.

CDR3 protein: CASSQEQGAGTEAFF; V gene: TRBV4-3; J gene: TRBJ1-1
CDR3 protein: CASSLGRMNTEAFF; V gene: TRBV28; J gene: TRBJ1-1
CDR3 protein: CSASDPDRGRQAGELFF; V gene: TRBV20-1; J gene: TRBJ2-2
CDR3 protein: CASRTGTHNNEQFF; V gene: TRBV6-2/TRBV6-3; J gene: TRBJ2-1
CDR3 protein: CASSYGSGTAQETQYF; V gene: TRBV6-2/TRBV6-3; J gene: TRBJ2-5
CDR3 protein: CASSQTSREGGWFF; V gene: TRBV4-1; J gene: TRBJ2-1
CDR3 protein: CASSVVLDSGTDTQYF; V gene: TRBV9; J gene: TRBJ2-3
CDR3 protein: CASSQGQGAPDTQYF; V gene: TRBV4-1; J gene: TRBJ2-3
CDR3 protein: CASSFALDTQYF; V gene: TRBV6-2/TRBV6-3; J gene: TRBJ2-3
CDR3 protein: CASSLNLQNSYEQYF; V gene: TRBV27; J gene: TRBJ2-7
CDR3 protein: CASSLTSPDTQYF; V gene: TRBV27; J gene: TRBJ2-3
CDR3 protein: CASSERAGGPTDTQYF; V gene: TRBV6-4; J gene: TRBJ2-3
CDR3 protein: CASSPGQNTGELFF; V gene: TRBV5-1; J gene: TRBJ2-2
CDR3 protein: CASSRQGKSYNEQFF; V gene: TRBV6-5; J gene: TRBJ2-1
CDR3 protein: CASSLGLAGVGETQYF; V gene: TRBV27; J gene: TRBJ2-5
CDR3 protein: CASSLESRGGWAEAFF; V gene: TRBV5-6; J gene: TRBJ1-1
CDR3 protein: CASSSPDRGSTNEKLFF; V gene: TRBV7-9; J gene: TRBJ1-4
CDR3 protein: CASSLVAGSPTGELFF; V gene: TRBV7-2; J gene: TRBJ2-2
CDR3 protein: CASTSGDTSSYGYTF; V gene: TRBV6-5; J gene: TRBJ1-2
CDR3 protein: CASSQAGFNEQFF; V gene: TRBV4-1; J gene: TRBJ2-1
CDR3 protein: CASSSQQEGWMNTEAFF; V gene: TRBV6-5; J gene: TRBJ1-1
CDR3 protein: CASRTGLTSEKLFF; V gene: TRBV27; J gene: TRBJ1-4
CDR3 protein: CSARVVQKNIQYF; V gene: TRBV20-1; J gene: TRBJ2-4
CDR3 protein: CASSYARRETQYF; V gene: TRBV6-2/TRBV6-3; J gene: TRBJ2-5
CDR3 protein: CASRLTGGNYGYTF; V gene: TRBV9; J gene: TRBJ1-2
CDR3 protein: CASSLDRVFSPLHF; V gene: TRBV11-2; J gene: TRBJ1-6
CDR3 protein: CASSSGGAGELFF; V gene: TRBV27; J gene: TRBJ2-2
CDR3 protein: CASSYSGGGSYNEQFF; V gene: TRBV6-5; J gene: TRBJ2-1
CDR3 protein: CASGPGTSGLFTDTQYF; V gene: TRBV27; J gene: TRBJ2-3
CDR3 protein: CASSSQKGYQGANTEAFF; V gene: TRBV7-9; J gene: TRBJ1-1
CDR3 protein: CASSPGLAGGQGEQFF; V gene: TRBV5-1; J gene: TRBJ2-1
CDR3 protein: CASSPAPAGMIDEQFF; V gene: TRBV27; J gene: TRBJ2-1
CDR3 protein: CASSLGGQDLHF; V gene: TRBV7-8; J gene: TRBJ1-6